This entry lists 17 T cell receptor beta chains sequenced from one sample in a study of T cells after yellow fever vaccination (dated by TCRdb to the late 2010s). The sample's treatment or condition label, decoded: live attenuated yellow fever vaccine strain. Libraries were made using 5' RACE. TCRdb records Illumina NovaSeq 6000 as the sequencer. The raw public data were reprocessed by TCRdb itself: fastp quality trimming at Q25, MiXCR clonotype calling, in-frame beta chains only. Rows matching on CDR3 protein sequence are summarized as one entry with the most common DNA and genes. Here the sample has around 260,000 distinct CDR3 sequences; about 5% occur a single time. Around 3.3% of the sample belongs to the ten largest clones. The source was CD4+ T cells sorted from PBMCs, collected on the day of the yellow fever booster vaccination. These receptors were obtained from a man between 18 and 29 years old who received the YFV17D yellow fever vaccine.

This clonotype has ten or more counts. The chain joins TRBV5-1 to TRBJ1-2; D unresolved. Germline V gene lookup returns CDR1 SGHRS and CDR2 YFSETQ. V was cut by 4 bases and J by 9 bases, with 16 bases left in between. This CDR3 comprises 13 residues. The CDR3 DNA reads TGCGCCAGCAGCCCAAAGCAATTTTTGAGCTACACCTTC. This translates into CASSPKQFLSYTF. Drawing the rest from reference TRBV5-1 and TRBJ1-2, the complete variable domain is KAGVTQTPRYLIKTRGQQVTLSCSPISGHRSVSWYQQTPGQGLQFLFEYFSETQRNKGNFPGRFSGRQFSNSRSEMNVSTLELGDSALYLCASSPKQFLSYTFGSGTRLTVV.

This clonotype was seen many times. The chain combines TRBV25-1 with TRBJ2-2, with D possibly matching TRBD1 (6 bases). This CDR3 spans 15 amino acids. V was pared by 5 bases and J by 7 bases, with 17 bases between. Germline-derived CDR1 and CDR2 are MGHDK and SYGVNS. The CDR3 bases are TGTGCCAGCAGTCCCTCTGGTAGCAGGGGCGGGGAGCTGTTTTTT. As protein: CASSPSGSRGGELFF.

V gene TRBV21-1 combines with J gene TRBJ2-3; TRBD1, as called in the table, went unchecked against the DNA. TRBV21-1 is a pseudogene locus. The CDR3 contains 14 residues. The CDR3 protein is CASSSFFGRDTQYF. CDR3 coding DNA: TGTGCCAGCAGCAGTTTCTTTGGGCGGGATACGCAGTATTTT.

This clonotype was picked up many times. The gene calls are TRBV7-9 and TRBJ2-3, with D possibly called TRBD1 or TRBD2 (5 bases each). The V end lost 6 bases, the J end lost 6 bases, and 10 bases lay between the germline ends. CDR1 and CDR2 (germline): SEHNR, FQNEAQ (reference sequence). This CDR3 region has 12 residues. CDR3 coding DNA: TGTGCCAGCAGTCGGGACGTGGATACGCAGTATTTT. Amino acid sequence: CASSRDVDTQYF.

The chain combines TRBV20-1 with TRBJ1-2, with D perhaps matching TRBD1 (5 bases). This CDR3 has 14 amino acids. Germline lookup yields CDR1 DFQATT and CDR2 SNEGSKA (reference sequence). The V end was cut by 0 bases, the J end by 8 bases, with 16 bases between. The CDR3 reads CSAREGGTGVGYTF. The CDR3 DNA is TGCAGTGCTAGAGAAGGAGGAACAGGCGTGGGCTACACCTTC.

There are a few counts of this clonotype. The J gene is TRBJ1-5, the V gene TRBV19; D remains unclear. V was cut by 2 bases and J by 3 bases, with 14 bases left in between. The CDR3 is made up of 16 amino acids. Germline values: CDR1 LNHDA, CDR2 SQIVND (reference sequence). The CDR3: CASSIPGRPSNQPQHF. The CDR3 coding sequence is TGTGCCAGTAGTATACCAGGACGCCCGTCCAATCAGCCCCAGCATTTT.

V is TRBV7-2 and J is TRBJ2-5, with TRBD2 matching 10 bases. The V gene's germline CDR1 is SGHTA and CDR2 FQGNSA. The CDR3 is made up of 16 amino acids. Unmatched junction bases numbered 3, after V lost 1 base and J lost 1 base. CDR3 sequence (DNA): TGTGCCAGCAGCTTAGGAGCGGGGGGGTCCCAAGAGACCCAGTACTTC. The encoded protein is CASSLGAGGSQETQYF.

This clonotype was seen only a few times. The chain carries TRBV20-1 and TRBJ2-5, with D possibly called TRBD1 or TRBD2 (5 bases each). Germline values: CDR1 DFQATT, CDR2 SNEGSKA (reference sequence). This CDR3 region has 14 residues. Trimming took off 4 bases at V and 4 bases at J, with 16 bases between the two ends. CDR3: CSAKGPQLAETQYF. In DNA form, the CDR3 reads TGCAGTGCTAAGGGACCCCAATTGGCAGAGACCCAGTACTTC.

This chain connects TRBV6-4 to TRBJ2-7, with 8 nucleotides matching TRBD1. V dropped 6 bases and J dropped 4; count of bases not matched to a gene: 11. Germline values: CDR1 MRHNA, CDR2 SNTAGT. The CDR3 is 15 residues long. The CDR3 region is CASSELIYRGYEQYV. The CDR3 bases are TGTGCCAGCAGCGAGTTGATTTACAGGGGGTACGAGCAGTACGTC.

This clonotype has at least ten counts. The chain joins TRBV6-5 to TRBJ1-1; D gene unclear. Trimming removed 8 bases at V and 4 bases at J, with 11 bases between. Germline CDR1 and CDR2: MNHEY and SVGAGI. CDR3 length: 12 residues. In nucleotides, the CDR3 is TGTGCCAGCTCCGGGGTTGGCACTGAAGCTTTCTTT. It codes for CASSGVGTEAFF.

The V gene is TRBV5-1, the J gene TRBJ1-3; D gene unclear. V lost 2 bases to trimming and J lost 2 bases, with 8 bases between them. The CDR3 length is 14 residues. Looked up from germline, CDR1 is SGHRS and CDR2 is YFSETQ. CDR3 in amino acids: CASSFFRPGNTIYF. CDR3 in DNA: TGCGCCAGCAGCTTTTTCCGCCCTGGAAACACCATATATTTT.

This clonotype has ten or more counts. The chain carries TRBV6-5 and TRBJ2-3, with D perhaps matching TRBD1 or TRBD2 (5 bases each). This CDR3 region has 15 residues. Trimming took 10 bases from V and 5 from J, leaving 22 bases between them. Germline V gene sequence: CDR1 MNHEY, CDR2 SVGAGI. CDR3 amino acids: CATKTLQGEGDTQYF. CDR3 sequence (DNA): TGTGCCACCAAAACCCTTCAGGGAGAGGGAGATACGCAGTATTTT.

This clonotype was seen at least ten times. The V gene is TRBV7-6, the J gene TRBJ2-5, with TRBD1 matching 11 bases. Germline V gives CDR1 SGHVS, CDR2 FNYEAQ. V dropped 7 bases and J dropped 5; count of bases not matched to a gene: 12. The CDR3 totals 16 residues. CDR3 DNA: TGTGCCAGCACCCGATATGAGGACAGGGGGCTCGAGACCCAGTACTTC. Its protein is CASTRYEDRGLETQYF.

The chain uses TRBV5-1 and TRBJ1-1, with D hard to call. The V gene's germline CDR1 is SGHRS and CDR2 YFSETQ. V shed 0 bases and J shed 1 base, with 7 bases lying between them. The CDR3 loop spans 14 amino acids. CDR3 loop: CASSLERSNTEAFF. For the CDR3, the DNA is TGCGCCAGCAGCTTGGAACGGTCGAACACTGAAGCTTTCTTT.

CDR3 bases: TGTGCCAGCAGCTTCGGTGGGGTTGAAGCTTTCTTT. It yields the protein CASSFGGVEAFF. This sequence joins TRBV7-9 and TRBJ1-1; D is uncertain. CDR3 length: 12 residues. V dropped 3 bases and J dropped 7 bases, with 9 bases sitting between them. CDR1 and CDR2 (germline): SEHNR, FQNEAQ (reference sequence). Full variable domain (outside the CDR3, taken from reference TRBV7-9 and TRBJ1-1): DTGVSQNPRHKITKRGQNVTFRCDPISEHNRLYWYRQTLGQGPEFLTYFQNEAQLEKSRLLSDRFSAERPKGSFSTLEIQRTEQGDSAMYLCASSFGGVEAFFGQGTRLTVV.

The genes are TRBV29-1 and TRBJ1-1; D perhaps matches TRBD1 (6 bases). CDR3 length: 13 amino acids. Germline V gives CDR1 SQVTM, CDR2 ANQGSEA. Trimming took off 7 bases at V and 0 bases at J, with 12 bases between the two ends. The CDR3: CSGAGQLNTEAFF. CDR3 nucleotide sequence: TGCAGCGGGGCAGGACAGCTGAACACTGAAGCTTTCTTT. The full variable domain, rest sourced from reference TRBV29-1 and TRBJ1-1, is SAVISQKPSRDICQRGTSLTIQCQVDSQVTMMFWYRQQPGQSLTLIATANQGSEATYESGFVIDKFPISRPNLTFSTLTVSNMSPEDSSIYLCSGAGQLNTEAFFGQGTRLTVV.

This clonotype was detected a few times. The gene calls are TRBV20-1 and TRBJ2-7, with TRBD1 identical over 9 bases. Germline trimming cut 6 bases from V and 1 base from J; bases unmatched to any gene: 13. Germline V lookup: CDR1 DFQATT, CDR2 SNEGSKA (reference sequence). The length of the CDR3 is 16 residues. CDR3 DNA: TGCAGTGCAAGTCCCGGGACAGGGTTGATTTCCTACGAGCAGTACTTC. It encodes CSASPGTGLISYEQYF.